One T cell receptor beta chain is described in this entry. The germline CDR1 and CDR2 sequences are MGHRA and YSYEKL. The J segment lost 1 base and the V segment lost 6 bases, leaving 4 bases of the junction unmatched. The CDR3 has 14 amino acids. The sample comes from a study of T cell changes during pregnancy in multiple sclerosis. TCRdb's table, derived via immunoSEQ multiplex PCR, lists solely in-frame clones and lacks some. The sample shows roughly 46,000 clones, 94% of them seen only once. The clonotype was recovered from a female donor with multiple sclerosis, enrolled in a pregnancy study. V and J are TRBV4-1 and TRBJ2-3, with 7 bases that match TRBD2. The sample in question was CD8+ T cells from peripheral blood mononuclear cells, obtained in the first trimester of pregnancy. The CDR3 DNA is TGCGCCAGCAGACCCAGCGGGGGCACAGATACGCAGTATTTT. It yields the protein CASRPSGGTDTQYF.